One sample yielded the 10 T cell receptor beta chains listed below, sequenced in a study of regulatory T cells in long-lasting Graves disease listed by TCRdb under 2021. The label giving this sample's time point can be read as: newly diagnosed GD, antithyroid drugs for less than 3 months. RNA was extracted from PBMCs in TRIzol for both TCR sequencing and RNA sequencing. Libraries were built with multiplex PCR. TCRdb records Illumina HiSeq 4000 as the sequencer. TCR beta libraries were built with iRepertoire HTBI primers and Arm-PCR amplification of CDR3 regions. In-frame beta chains were kept once TCRdb had trimmed the public reads at Q25 with fastp and called clones with MiXCR. All rows with the same CDR3 protein become a single entry with the most common DNA and genes. The sample profile shows approximately 470,000 distinct CDR3 sequences; 16% of them were found once. About 12% of the sample is in the top ten clones.

In addition, the sample was reused for a study of T cells in Graves' hyperthyroidism and ophthalmopathy.

The sequencing here drew on peripheral blood mononuclear cells (PBMCs), taken at new diagnosis, from a patient treated with antithyroid drugs. The receptors come from a man in his forties with Graves disease. Donor details come from another sample of the same person, matched by shared clones.

This sequence joins TRBV6-2 or TRBV6-3 and TRBJ2-1; the match to TRBD2 covers 9 bases. The junction had 13 bases not matched to a gene; V was cut back by 0 bases and J by 4 bases. Germline CDR1 and CDR2: MNHEY and SVGEGT. CDR3 length: 19 amino acids. CDR3 DNA: TGTGCCAGCAGTTACTCCGGAACTAGGGTAGCGGGAGCATACAATGAGCAGTTCTTC. This gives the protein CASSYSGTRVAGAYNEQFF.

The chain combines TRBV27 with TRBJ2-1, with 11 positions matching TRBD2. The germline gives CDR1 MNHEY, CDR2 SMNVEV (reference sequence). Trimming cost V 7 bases and J 5 bases; bases outside gene matches: 10. This CDR3 region has 16 residues. CDR3 in amino acids: CASIPGASGRHNEQFF. The CDR3 coding sequence is TGTGCCAGCATCCCAGGGGCTAGCGGGAGGCACAATGAGCAGTTCTTC.

This clonotype was recorded many times. The rearrangement links TRBV12-3 or TRBV12-4 to TRBJ2-6; 11 nucleotides align to TRBD1. The CDR3 spans 18 residues. J lost 0 bases, V lost 6 bases, and 7 bases had no gene match. CDR3 loop: CASSRGTGGSSGANVLTF. CDR3 in DNA: TGTGCCAGCAGCCGAGGGACAGGGGGATCCTCTGGGGCCAACGTCCTGACTTTC.

The sample holds many counts of this clonotype. The J gene is TRBJ2-7, the V gene TRBV7-2; TRBD2 matches at 7 bases. V was clipped by 5 bases and J by 2 bases; unmatched bases: 12. The germline gives CDR1 SGHTA, CDR2 FQGNSA. This CDR3 is 16 amino acids long. DNA of the CDR3: TGTGCCAGCAGCCTAAGGGAGGCGGGGGTTACCTACGAGCAGTACTTC. As protein: CASSLREAGVTYEQYF.

There are many counts of this clonotype. The V call is TRBV18, the J call TRBJ2-2, with a possible D match to TRBD2 (5 bases). V lost 4 bases and J 7 bases, leaving 10 bases between the germline ends. Germline V gene lookup returns CDR1 KGHSH and CDR2 LQKENI. The CDR3 sequence is 13 residues long. CDR3 sequence reads: CASSHRTDGELFF. DNA of the CDR3: TGTGCCAGCTCACACCGGACTGACGGGGAGCTGTTTTTT.

In this sample, this clonotype turned up many times. The CDR3 DNA follows: TGTGCCAGCACCCGGACAAGGGTTTTAGAGACCCAGTACTTC. Its translation: CASTRTRVLETQYF. The chain is built from TRBV12-3 or TRBV12-4 and TRBJ2-5; possible D gene TRBD1, 5 bases. With 7 bases removed from V and 4 bases from J, the gap between germline ends came to 16 bases. The CDR3 loop spans 14 amino acids.

Points on this clonotype: A read error is the likely source, as a far larger clone sits one nucleotide away. J is TRBJ2-3 and V is TRBV12-3 or TRBV12-4; 12 bases agree with TRBD2. With the DNA end fitting TRBJ2-1 better, the J assignment may be wrong. The length of the CDR3 is 18 residues. The CDR3 spells CASTPGASGRAYYNEQFF. The CDR3 coding sequence is TGTGCCAGCACTCCAGGGGCTAGCGGGAGGGCCTACTACAATGAGCAGTTCTTC.

This clonotype was detected many times. Sequence at one end of the junction differs from germline and may be a read error. The chain has TRBV5-1 and TRBJ2-5, with a possible D match to TRBD1 (5 bases). This CDR3 is 17 amino acids long. Per germline, CDR1 SGHRS and CDR2 YFSETQ. CDR3 protein: CASSLDVRPDRQETQYF. The CDR3 DNA reads TGTGCCAGCAGCTTGGACGTCCGGCCCGACAGACAAGAGACCCAGTACTTC.

Turning to this clonotype: Given a much more abundant clone one base away, this may be a read error. V and J are TRBV3-1 and TRBJ2-3; 7 bases match TRBD2. The tail of the sequence fits TRBJ2-5 better, so the J call may be wrong. This CDR3 has 14 residues. Germline loops: CDR1 LGHDT, CDR2 YNNKEL (reference sequence). CDR3 sequence reads: CASSLGGGRKTQYF. The CDR3 region has the DNA TGTGCCAGCAGCCTAGGTGGCGGGAGAAAGACCCAGTACTTC.

Many counts were recorded for this clonotype. The gene calls are TRBV11-2 and TRBJ1-5, with D possibly matching TRBD1 (5 bases). V gave up 2 bases and J gave up 3 bases, with 11 bases separating them. The CDR3 totals 15 residues. Germline CDR1 reads SGHAT; CDR2 reads FQNNGV. The CDR3 sequence: CASSLYSGSNQPQHF. The CDR3 bases are TGTGCCAGCAGCTTATACTCAGGGTCCAATCAGCCCCAGCATTTT.